The 26 T cell receptor beta chains below all came from one sample that was sequenced in a study of T cells after yellow fever vaccination. A single record per CDR3 protein comes from TCRdb applying MiXCR to the 5' RACE reads. The sample has about 250,000 distinct CDR3 sequences; more than 3.5% are singletons. The specimen was PBMCs, collected 15 days after the yellow fever booster vaccination. The receptors stem from a man aged 18 to 29 who received the YFV17D yellow fever vaccine.

This clonotype was found many times. CDR3 sequence: CASSPDSYEQYV. The CDR3 bases are TGTGCCAGCTCACCGGACAGCTACGAGCAGTACGTC. J is TRBJ2-7 and V is TRBV18; a weak D match, TRBD1 (6 bases). The CDR3 covers 12 residues. Germline values: CDR1 KGHSH, CDR2 LQKENI. V gave up 3 bases and J gave up 3 bases, with 6 bases separating them.

This clonotype has at least ten counts. The chain recombines TRBV5-1 with TRBJ2-5, with 7 bases lining up with TRBD1. Germline V gene data show CDR1 as SGHRS and CDR2 as YFSETQ. CDR3 length equals 14 residues. With 1 base clipped from V and 5 bases from J, the junction kept 5 bases outside the gene matches. CDR3 sequence: CASSLPNRGETQYF. The CDR3 nucleotides read TGCGCCAGCAGCTTGCCTAACAGGGGTGAGACCCAGTACTTC.

This clonotype was counted between two and nine times. The chain employs TRBV10-1 and TRBJ2-3; 7 bases map to TRBD2. The CDR3 has 15 residues. The J segment lost 4 bases and the V segment lost 2 bases, leaving 6 bases of the junction unmatched. Germline-derived CDR1 and CDR2 are WNHNN and SYGVQD (reference sequence). CDR3 amino acids: CASSEASGDSDTQYF. In DNA, the CDR3 is TGCGCCAGCAGTGAGGCAAGCGGGGACTCAGATACGCAGTATTTT.

This clonotype was seen ten or more times. V usage is TRBV10-2 and J usage is TRBJ1-2; D possibly corresponds to TRBD1 (6 bases). The CDR3 covers 17 residues. The germline gives CDR1 WSHSY, CDR2 SAAADI. The V end was cut by 2 bases, the J end by 7 bases, with 23 bases between. CDR3 loop: CASSEISSPRGRVGYTF. CDR3 in DNA: TGCGCCAGCAGTGAGATTAGCTCTCCCCGGGGGCGAGTTGGCTACACCTTC.

About this clonotype itself: This may be a read error: a much more frequent sequence differs by one nucleotide. CDR3: CASSIQGVVYQPQHF. The CDR3 coding sequence is TGTGCCAGTAGTATACAGGGAGTGGTGTATCAGCCCCAGCATTTT. This chain joins TRBV19 and TRBJ1-5; D is possibly TRBD1 (5 bases). Germline loops: CDR1 LNHDA, CDR2 SQIVND (reference sequence). This CDR3 contains 15 residues. The V and J ends lost 2 bases and 5 bases respectively, with 13 bases between them. The complete variable domain, with remaining parts taken from reference TRBV19 and TRBJ1-5, reads DGGITQSPKYLFRKEGQNVTLSCEQNLNHDAMYWYRQDPGQGLRLIYYSQIVNDFQKGDIAEGYSVSREKKESFPLTVTSAQKNPTAFYLCASSIQGVVYQPQHFGDGTRLSIL.

This clonotype was seen at least ten times. The chain has TRBV20-1 and TRBJ1-1, with D maybe TRBD1 (5 bases). The V gene's germline CDR1 is DFQATT and CDR2 SNEGSKA (reference sequence). The CDR3 extends over 15 amino acids. Trimming shortened V by 3 bases and J by 0 bases, and 14 bases separated the two germline ends. CDR3 nucleotide sequence: TGCAGTGCTAGGGATGATTTAGGGGTGAACACTGAAGCTTTCTTT. This gives the protein CSARDDLGVNTEAFF.

The chain couples TRBV20-1 to TRBJ2-3; 7 bases line up with TRBD1. Looked up from germline, CDR1 is DFQATT and CDR2 is SNEGSKA (reference sequence). V trimming: 6 bases; J trimming: 0 bases; junction bases outside the gene matches: 6. This CDR3 has 14 residues. This CDR3 is CSARKGASTDTQYF. The CDR3 nucleotides are TGCAGTGCCCGGAAGGGGGCCAGCACAGATACGCAGTATTTT.

Remarks on this clonotype: This may come from a read error, since a much larger clone is one base off. The V gene is TRBV15, the J gene TRBJ2-7; no clear D gene. The CDR3 consists of 12 residues. CDR1 and CDR2 (germline): LNHNV, YYDKDF (reference sequence). Trimming cost V 5 bases and J 4 bases, with 9 bases left between them. The CDR3 region is CATSFTGYEQYF. The DNA of the CDR3 is TGTGCCACCAGCTTTACTGGTTACGAGCAGTACTTC.

This clonotype was detected ten times or more. V usage is TRBV18 and J usage is TRBJ2-1; no clear D. Germline V gene lookup returns CDR1 KGHSH and CDR2 LQKENI. The CDR3 totals 14 residues. V shed 5 bases and J shed 0 bases, with 8 bases lying between them. The CDR3 nucleotides read TGTGCCAGCTCATCCCAGAACTCCTACAATGAGCAGTTCTTC. Translated, it gives CASSSQNSYNEQFF.

This clonotype was recorded many times. The chain has TRBV5-4 and TRBJ1-3; D perhaps matches TRBD1 (5 bases). CDR3 length equals 14 residues. Germline loops: CDR1 SGHNT, CDR2 YYREEE (reference sequence). V shed 2 bases and J shed 7 bases, with 13 bases lying between them. CDR3: CASSFGPGVNTIYF. The CDR3 bases are TGTGCCAGCAGCTTTGGTCCGGGGGTCAACACCATATATTTT. Full variable domain (outside the CDR3, taken from reference TRBV5-4 and TRBJ1-3): ETGVTQSPTHLIKTRGQQVTLRCSSQSGHNTVSWYQQALGQGPQFIFQYYREEENGRGNFPPRFSGLQFPNYSSELNVNALELDDSALYLCASSFGPGVNTIYFGEGSWLTVV.

At least ten counts were recorded for this clonotype. V usage is TRBV28 and J usage is TRBJ2-5; no firm D call. CDR3 size: 12 residues. The ends were cut back, 2 bases at V and 5 bases at J, with 6 bases in the middle. CDR1 MDHEN and CDR2 SYDVKM come from the germline V gene. The CDR3 region has the DNA TGTGCCAGCAGTTTAATGGGGGAGACCCAGTACTTC. This codes for CASSLMGETQYF.

This clonotype was seen many times. This sequence joins TRBV5-6 and TRBJ2-5; unclear D gene. CDR1 and CDR2 from the germline V gene are SGHDT and YYEEEE. The V end was cut by 1 base, the J end by 1 base, with 5 bases between. The CDR3 length is 13 residues. The CDR3 sequence is CASSLNVQETQYF. CDR3 nucleotides: TGTGCCAGCAGCTTGAACGTCCAAGAGACCCAGTACTTC. Drawing the rest from reference TRBV5-6 and TRBJ2-5, the complete variable domain is DAGVTQSPTHLIKTRGQQVTLRCSPKSGHDTVSWYQQALGQGPQFIFQYYEEEERQRGNFPDRFSGHQFPNYSSELNVNALLLGDSALYLCASSLNVQETQYFGPGTRLLVL.

This clonotype has ten or more counts. The V gene is TRBV7-3, the J gene TRBJ2-7; unclear D gene. Germline V gives CDR1 SGHTA, CDR2 FQGTGA. The CDR3 extends over 14 amino acids. Trimming removed 1 base at V and 3 bases at J, with 10 bases between. The CDR3 loop is CASSLSAVNYEQYF. CDR3 nucleotide sequence: TGTGCCAGCAGCTTAAGCGCCGTAAACTACGAGCAGTACTTC.

There are many counts of this clonotype. The chain carries TRBV7-9 and TRBJ2-5; no clear D gene. CDR1 SEHNR and CDR2 FQNEAQ come from the germline V gene (reference sequence). V shed 6 bases and J shed 3 bases, with 14 bases lying between them. This CDR3 spans 14 amino acids. Here the CDR3 DNA reads TGTGCCAGCAGTTACTACCGGGTAGAAGAGACCCAGTACTTC. Translated, it gives CASSYYRVEETQYF. The complete variable domain, with remaining parts taken from reference TRBV7-9 and TRBJ2-5, reads DTGVSQNPRHKITKRGQNVTFRCDPISEHNRLYWYRQTLGQGPEFLTYFQNEAQLEKSRLLSDRFSAERPKGSFSTLEIQRTEQGDSAMYLCASSYYRVEETQYFGPGTRLLVL.

This clonotype was seen ten or more times. This rearrangement joins TRBV30 to TRBJ2-7; D remains unclear. The ends were cut back, 0 bases at V and 5 bases at J, with 8 bases in the middle. Germline CDR1 is GTSNPN and CDR2 is SVGIG (reference sequence). This CDR3 has 12 amino acids. In DNA form, the CDR3 reads TGTGCCTGGAGTGTAGGCCCGGACGAGCAGTACTTC. Protein product: CAWSVGPDEQYF.

This clonotype was recorded at least ten times. V gene TRBV7-9 combines with J gene TRBJ2-7; D not certain. This CDR3 region has 13 residues. Trimming took off 1 base at V and 2 bases at J, with 6 bases between the two ends. Germline V gene data show CDR1 as SEHNR and CDR2 as FQNEAQ (reference sequence). The CDR3 loop reads CASSLGGTYEQYV. The CDR3 DNA reads as TGTGCCAGCAGCTTAGGAGGAACCTACGAGCAGTACGTC.

This clonotype was recorded many times. The V gene is TRBV18, the J gene TRBJ1-4, with 7 bases lining up with TRBD1. Germline V lookup: CDR1 KGHSH, CDR2 LQKENI. The CDR3 contains 15 residues. Losses at the gene ends were 5 bases for V and 4 bases for J; bases not matched to a gene: 7. CDR3 DNA: TGTGCCAGCTCATCTACAGGGGCTTTTAATGAAAAACTGTTTTTT. Its translation is CASSSTGAFNEKLFF.

This clonotype was found many times. V gene TRBV4-2 combines with J gene TRBJ2-2; 9 bases match TRBD1. CDR1 is LGHNA and CDR2 is YNFKEQ in the germline V gene. Trimming removed 4 bases from V and 7 bases from J; junction bases left unmatched: 10. This CDR3 has 16 residues. Here the CDR3 DNA reads TGTGCCAGCAGCCCCCGGGACAGGGTAACGGGCGGGGAGCTGTTTTTT. Translated, it gives CASSPRDRVTGGELFF.

This clonotype has at least ten counts. The V call is TRBV5-6, the J call TRBJ2-7; D may be TRBD1 (5 bases). Germline V gene lookup returns CDR1 SGHDT and CDR2 YYEEEE. The CDR3 consists of 15 residues. The germline V and J ends were trimmed by 4 bases and 2 bases, with 16 bases remaining between them. The CDR3 protein is CASSRTATGPYEQYF. CDR3 coding DNA: TGTGCCAGCAGCCGCACTGCTACAGGTCCCTACGAGCAGTACTTC.

This clonotype was detected many times. The rearrangement links TRBV6-5 to TRBJ1-1; D not certain. This CDR3 is 15 amino acids long. The germline V gene encodes CDR1 MNHEY and CDR2 SVGAGI. V was trimmed by 0 bases and J by 0 bases, leaving 8 bases between them. The CDR3 spells CASSYSASMNTEAFF. As DNA, the CDR3 is TGTGCCAGCAGTTACTCCGCATCTATGAACACTGAAGCTTTCTTT.

The rearrangement links TRBV7-9 to TRBJ1-4; D is ambiguous. This CDR3 has 15 amino acids. CDR1 is SEHNR and CDR2 is FQNEAQ in the germline V gene (reference sequence). V was shortened by 4 bases and J by 1 base, with 10 bases between the two germline ends. DNA for the CDR3: TGTGCCAGCAGCTCCGCGAGGCGAACTAATGAAAAACTGTTTTTT. This translates into CASSSARRTNEKLFF.

This clonotype was seen many times. This sequence joins TRBV5-1 and TRBJ1-1; tentatively, D is TRBD1 (6 bases). The CDR3 has 15 amino acids. V was trimmed by 0 bases and J by 3 bases, leaving 12 bases between them. Germline CDR1 reads SGHRS; CDR2 reads YFSETQ. CDR3 loop: CASSLVGGDYTEAFF. Here the CDR3 DNA reads TGCGCCAGCAGCTTGGTTGGGGGCGATTACACTGAAGCTTTCTTT.

This clonotype has ten or more counts. This chain joins TRBV7-2 and TRBJ2-5; TRBD2 matches 10 bases. Germline CDR1 SGHTA, CDR2 FQGNSA. The junction had 4 bases not matched to a gene; V was cut back by 5 bases and J by 1 base. CDR3 length: 15 amino acids. The CDR3 reads CASSDTSGIQETQYF. CDR3 nucleotides: TGTGCCAGCAGCGACACTAGCGGGATCCAAGAGACCCAGTACTTC.

This clonotype was observed at least ten times. The V call is TRBV4-3, the J call TRBJ2-3; D unclear. Germline V gene data show CDR1 as LGHNA and CDR2 as YSLEER. V was shortened by 1 base and J by 4 bases, with 9 bases between the two germline ends. The CDR3 has 14 amino acids. The CDR3 loop reads CASSQAPGPDTQYF. The CDR3 nucleotides are TGCGCCAGCAGCCAAGCCCCAGGCCCAGATACGCAGTATTTT.

This clonotype was counted ten times or more. V is TRBV12-3 or TRBV12-4 and J is TRBJ2-7; tentative D call: TRBD1 (6 bases). The CDR3 has 14 residues. Trimming pared 3 bases from V and 5 bases from J, leaving 14 bases between. The CDR3, as DNA: TGTGCCAGCAGTTTTTCCGGGACAACCAACGAGCAGTACTTC. It translates to CASSFSGTTNEQYF.

This clonotype was recorded many times. The chain is built from TRBV7-9 and TRBJ2-5, with TRBD1 matching over 7 bases. This CDR3 region has 14 residues. Germline values: CDR1 SEHNR, CDR2 FQNEAQ (reference sequence). V trimming: 4 bases; J trimming: 1 base; junction bases outside the gene matches: 3. CDR3 in amino acids: CASSSGQTQETQYF. The CDR3 DNA sequence: TGTGCCAGCAGCTCGGGACAGACCCAAGAGACCCAGTACTTC.